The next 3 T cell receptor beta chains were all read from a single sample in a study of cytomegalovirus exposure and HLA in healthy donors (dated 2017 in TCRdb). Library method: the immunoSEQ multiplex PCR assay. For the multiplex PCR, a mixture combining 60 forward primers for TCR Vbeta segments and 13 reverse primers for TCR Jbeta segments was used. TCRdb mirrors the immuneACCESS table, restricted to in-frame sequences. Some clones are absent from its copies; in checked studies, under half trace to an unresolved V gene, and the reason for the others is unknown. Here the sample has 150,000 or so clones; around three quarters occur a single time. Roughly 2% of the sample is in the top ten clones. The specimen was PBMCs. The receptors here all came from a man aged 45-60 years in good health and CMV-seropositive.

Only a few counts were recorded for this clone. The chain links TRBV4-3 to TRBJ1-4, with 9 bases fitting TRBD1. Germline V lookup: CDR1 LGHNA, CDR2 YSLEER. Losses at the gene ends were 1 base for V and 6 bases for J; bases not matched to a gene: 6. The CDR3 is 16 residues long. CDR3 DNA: TGCGCCAGCAGCCAAGGGGACAGGGTACGGTATGAAAAACTGTTTTTT. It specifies CASSQGDRVRYEKLFF.

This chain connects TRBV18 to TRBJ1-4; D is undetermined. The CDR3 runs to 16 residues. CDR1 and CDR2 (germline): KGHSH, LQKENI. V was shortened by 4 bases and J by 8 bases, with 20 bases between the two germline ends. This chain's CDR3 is CASSLTNQRGYEKLFF. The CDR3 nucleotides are TGTGCCAGCTCACTAACAAATCAACGAGGGTACGAAAAACTGTTTTTT.

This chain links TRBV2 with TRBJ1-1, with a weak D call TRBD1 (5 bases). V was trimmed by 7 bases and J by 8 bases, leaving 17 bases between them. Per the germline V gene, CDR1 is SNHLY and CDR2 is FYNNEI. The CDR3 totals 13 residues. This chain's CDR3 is CASIPDRSPEAFF. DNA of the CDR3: TGTGCCAGCATTCCCGACAGATCCCCCGAAGCTTTCTTT.